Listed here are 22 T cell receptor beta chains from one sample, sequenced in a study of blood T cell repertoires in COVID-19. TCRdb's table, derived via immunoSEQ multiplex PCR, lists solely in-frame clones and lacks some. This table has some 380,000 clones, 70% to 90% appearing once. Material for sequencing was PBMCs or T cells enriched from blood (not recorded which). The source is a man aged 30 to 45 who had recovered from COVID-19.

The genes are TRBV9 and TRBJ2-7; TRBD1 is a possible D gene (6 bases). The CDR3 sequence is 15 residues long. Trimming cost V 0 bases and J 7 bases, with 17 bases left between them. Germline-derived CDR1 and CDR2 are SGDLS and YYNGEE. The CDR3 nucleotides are TGTGCCAGCAGCGTAGAGGGGATCAGGGGTCGGGAGCAGTACTTC. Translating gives CASSVEGIRGREQYF.

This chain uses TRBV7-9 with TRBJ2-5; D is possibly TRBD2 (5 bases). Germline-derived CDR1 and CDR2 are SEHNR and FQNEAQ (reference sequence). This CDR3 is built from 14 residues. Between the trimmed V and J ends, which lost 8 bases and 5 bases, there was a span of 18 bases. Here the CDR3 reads CASVMATGMETQYF. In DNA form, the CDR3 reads TGTGCCAGCGTCATGGCCACGGGAATGGAGACCCAGTACTTC.

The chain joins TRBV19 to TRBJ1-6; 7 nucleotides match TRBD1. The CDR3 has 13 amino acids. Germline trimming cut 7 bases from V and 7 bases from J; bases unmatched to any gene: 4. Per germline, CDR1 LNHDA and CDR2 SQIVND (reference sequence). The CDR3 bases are TGTGCCAGTAATCCCAGGGGGAATTCACCCCTCCACTTT. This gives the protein CASNPRGNSPLHF.

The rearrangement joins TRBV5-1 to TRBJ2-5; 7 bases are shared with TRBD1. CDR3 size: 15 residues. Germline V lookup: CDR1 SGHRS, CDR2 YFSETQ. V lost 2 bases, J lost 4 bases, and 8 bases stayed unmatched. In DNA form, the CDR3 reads TGCGCCAGCAGCTTAGGACAGGACCCTCGAGAGACCCAGTACTTC. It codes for CASSLGQDPRETQYF.

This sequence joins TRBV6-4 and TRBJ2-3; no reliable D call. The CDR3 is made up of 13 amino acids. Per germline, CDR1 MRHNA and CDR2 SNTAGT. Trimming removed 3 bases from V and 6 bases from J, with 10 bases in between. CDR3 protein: CASSEWVGDTQYF. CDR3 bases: TGTGCCAGCAGTGAGTGGGTCGGGGATACGCAGTATTTT.

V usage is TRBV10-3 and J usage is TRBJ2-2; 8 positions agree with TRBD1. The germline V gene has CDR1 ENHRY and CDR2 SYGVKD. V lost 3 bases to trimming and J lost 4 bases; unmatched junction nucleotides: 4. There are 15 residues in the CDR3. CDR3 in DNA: TGTGCCATCAGTGAAGGACAGGGTATCACCGGGGAGCTGTTTTTT. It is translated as CAISEGQGITGELFF.

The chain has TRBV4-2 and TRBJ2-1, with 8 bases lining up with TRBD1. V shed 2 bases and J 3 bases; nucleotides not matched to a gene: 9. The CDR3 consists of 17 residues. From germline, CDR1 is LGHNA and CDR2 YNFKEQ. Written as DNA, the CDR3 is TGTGCCAGCAGCCAATCCTTGGGACAGGCCTACTACAATGAGCAGTTCTTC. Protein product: CASSQSLGQAYYNEQFF.

CDR3 in amino acids: CASSENSLSNQPQHF. The CDR3 DNA is TGTGCCAGCAGCGAAAACAGTCTTAGCAATCAGCCCCAGCATTTT. The chain has TRBV9 and TRBJ1-5; D unresolved. CDR1 is SGDLS and CDR2 is YYNGEE in the germline V gene. The CDR3 contains 15 residues. Trimming left V 3 bases short and J 0 bases short, with 10 bases between.

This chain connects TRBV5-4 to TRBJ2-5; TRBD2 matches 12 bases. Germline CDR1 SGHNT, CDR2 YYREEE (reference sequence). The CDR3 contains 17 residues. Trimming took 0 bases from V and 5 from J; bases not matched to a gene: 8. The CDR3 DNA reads TGTGCCAGCAGCTTGGGACTAGCGGGGGTCATTTCGGAGACCCAGTACTTC. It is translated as CASSLGLAGVISETQYF.

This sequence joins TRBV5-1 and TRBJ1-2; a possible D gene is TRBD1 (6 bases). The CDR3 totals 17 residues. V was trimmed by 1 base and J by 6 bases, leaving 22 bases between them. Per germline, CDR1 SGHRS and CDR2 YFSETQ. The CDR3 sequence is CASSLTGNLPPSNGYTF. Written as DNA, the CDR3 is TGCGCCAGCAGCTTGACAGGGAATTTACCCCCTTCGAATGGCTACACCTTC.

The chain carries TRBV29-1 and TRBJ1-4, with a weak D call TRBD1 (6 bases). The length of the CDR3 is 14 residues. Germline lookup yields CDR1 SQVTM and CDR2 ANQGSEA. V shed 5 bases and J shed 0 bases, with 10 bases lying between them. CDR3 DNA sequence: TGCAGCGTTACGGACAGTGCAACTAATGAAAAACTGTTTTTT. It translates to CSVTDSATNEKLFF. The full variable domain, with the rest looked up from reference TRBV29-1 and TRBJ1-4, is SAVISQKPSRDICQRGTSLTIQCQVDSQVTMMFWYRQQPGQSLTLIATANQGSEATYESGFVIDKFPISRPNLTFSTLTVSNMSPEDSSIYLCSVTDSATNEKLFFGSGTQLSVL.

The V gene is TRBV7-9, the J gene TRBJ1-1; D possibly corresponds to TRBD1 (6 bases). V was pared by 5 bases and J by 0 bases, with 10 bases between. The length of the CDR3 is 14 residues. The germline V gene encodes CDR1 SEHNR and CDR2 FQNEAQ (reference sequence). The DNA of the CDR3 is TGTGCCAGCAGCCGACAGGCGATGAACACTGAAGCTTTCTTT. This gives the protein CASSRQAMNTEAFF.

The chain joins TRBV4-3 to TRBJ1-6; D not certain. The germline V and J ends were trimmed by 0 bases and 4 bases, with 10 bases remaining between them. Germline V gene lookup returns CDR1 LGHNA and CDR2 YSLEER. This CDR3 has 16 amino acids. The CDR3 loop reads CASSQDKLEYNSPLHF. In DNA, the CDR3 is TGCGCCAGCAGCCAAGATAAGCTAGAGTATAATTCACCCCTCCACTTT.

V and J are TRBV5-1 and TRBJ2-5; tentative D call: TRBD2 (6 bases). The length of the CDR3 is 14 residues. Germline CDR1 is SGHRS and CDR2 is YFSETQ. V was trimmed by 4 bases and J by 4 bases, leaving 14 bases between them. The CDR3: CASSAGPGGETQYF. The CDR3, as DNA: TGCGCCAGCAGCGCCGGGCCCGGGGGAGAGACCCAGTACTTC.

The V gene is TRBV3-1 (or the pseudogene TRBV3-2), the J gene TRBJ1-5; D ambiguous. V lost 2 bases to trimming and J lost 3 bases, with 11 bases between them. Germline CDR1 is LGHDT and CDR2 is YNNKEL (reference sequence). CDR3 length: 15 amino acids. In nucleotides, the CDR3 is TGTGCCAGCAGCCAATCGCCGGGAATCAATCAGCCCCAGCATTTT. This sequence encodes CASSQSPGINQPQHF.

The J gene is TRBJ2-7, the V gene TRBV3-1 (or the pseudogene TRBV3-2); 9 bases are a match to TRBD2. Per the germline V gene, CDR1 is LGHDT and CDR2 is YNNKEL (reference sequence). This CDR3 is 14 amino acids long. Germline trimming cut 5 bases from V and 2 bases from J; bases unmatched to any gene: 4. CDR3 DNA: TGTGCCAGCAGCAAGGGACTAGCCGCCTACGAGCAGTACTTC. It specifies CASSKGLAAYEQYF.

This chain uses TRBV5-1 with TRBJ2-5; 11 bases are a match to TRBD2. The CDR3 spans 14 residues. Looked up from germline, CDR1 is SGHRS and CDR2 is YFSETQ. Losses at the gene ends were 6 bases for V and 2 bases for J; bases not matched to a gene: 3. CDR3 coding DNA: TGCGCCAGCAATCTAGCGGGGGGACAAGAGACCCAGTACTTC. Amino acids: CASNLAGGQETQYF.

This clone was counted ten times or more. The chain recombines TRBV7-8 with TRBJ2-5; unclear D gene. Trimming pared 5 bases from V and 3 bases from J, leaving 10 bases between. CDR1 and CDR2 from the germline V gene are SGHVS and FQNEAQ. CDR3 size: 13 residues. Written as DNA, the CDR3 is TGTGCCAGCAGCCCCCCTAGGAAAGAGACCCAGTACTTC. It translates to CASSPPRKETQYF.

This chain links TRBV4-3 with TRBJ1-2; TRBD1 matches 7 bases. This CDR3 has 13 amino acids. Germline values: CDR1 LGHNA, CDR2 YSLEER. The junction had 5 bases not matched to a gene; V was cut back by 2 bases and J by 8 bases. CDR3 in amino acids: CASSQPGTEGYTF. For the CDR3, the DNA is TGCGCCAGCAGCCAACCCGGGACAGAAGGCTACACCTTC.

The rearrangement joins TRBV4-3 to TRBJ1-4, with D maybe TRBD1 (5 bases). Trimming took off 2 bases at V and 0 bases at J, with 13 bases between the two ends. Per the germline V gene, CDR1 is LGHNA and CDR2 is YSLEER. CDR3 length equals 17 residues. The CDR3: CASSQKQAGATNEKLFF. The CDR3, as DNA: TGCGCCAGCAGCCAAAAACAGGCTGGCGCAACTAATGAAAAACTGTTTTTT.

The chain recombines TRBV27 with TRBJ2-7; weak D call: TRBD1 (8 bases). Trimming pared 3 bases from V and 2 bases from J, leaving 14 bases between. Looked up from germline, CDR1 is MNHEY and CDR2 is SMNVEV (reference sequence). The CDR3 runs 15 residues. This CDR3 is CASSLGGTGAYEQYF. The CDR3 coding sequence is TGTGCCAGCAGTTTGGGGGGGACAGGAGCCTACGAGCAGTACTTC.

The CDR3 spells CASSVWEWSNQPQHF. CDR3 nucleotide sequence: TGTGCCAGCAGTGTGTGGGAGTGGAGCAATCAGCCCCAGCATTTT. The chain links TRBV2 to TRBJ1-5, with unresolved D. Per germline, CDR1 SNHLY and CDR2 FYNNEI. The V end lost 4 bases, the J end lost 1 base, and 11 bases lay between the germline ends. The CDR3 consists of 15 residues.